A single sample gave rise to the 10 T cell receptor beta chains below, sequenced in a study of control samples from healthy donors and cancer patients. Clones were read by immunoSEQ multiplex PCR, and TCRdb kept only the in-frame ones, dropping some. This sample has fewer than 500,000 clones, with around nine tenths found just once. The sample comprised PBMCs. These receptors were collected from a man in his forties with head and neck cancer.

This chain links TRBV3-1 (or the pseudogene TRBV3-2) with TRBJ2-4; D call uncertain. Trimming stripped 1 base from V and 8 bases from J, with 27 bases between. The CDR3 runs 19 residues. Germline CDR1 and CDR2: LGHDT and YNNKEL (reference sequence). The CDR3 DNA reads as TGTGCCAGCAGCCAAGGCCCTGGGGTTTTTCGGGCGATCTTGGACATTCAGTACTTC. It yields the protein CASSQGPGVFRAILDIQYF.

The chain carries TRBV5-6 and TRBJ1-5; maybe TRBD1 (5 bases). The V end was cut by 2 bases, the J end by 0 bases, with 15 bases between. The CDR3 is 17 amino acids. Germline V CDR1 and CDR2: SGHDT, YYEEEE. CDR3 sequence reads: CASSFMTGDYSNQPQHF. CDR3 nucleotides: TGTGCCAGCAGCTTTATGACCGGGGACTATAGCAATCAGCCCCAGCATTTT. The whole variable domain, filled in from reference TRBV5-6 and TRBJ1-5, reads DAGVTQSPTHLIKTRGQQVTLRCSPKSGHDTVSWYQQALGQGPQFIFQYYEEEERQRGNFPDRFSGHQFPNYSSELNVNALLLGDSALYLCASSFMTGDYSNQPQHFGDGTRLSIL.

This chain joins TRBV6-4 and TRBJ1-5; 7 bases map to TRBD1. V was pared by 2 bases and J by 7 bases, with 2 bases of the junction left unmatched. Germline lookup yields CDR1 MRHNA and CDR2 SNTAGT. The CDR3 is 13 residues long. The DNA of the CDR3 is TGTGCCAGCAGTGACATACAGGGGCAGCCCCAGCATTTT. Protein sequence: CASSDIQGQPQHF.

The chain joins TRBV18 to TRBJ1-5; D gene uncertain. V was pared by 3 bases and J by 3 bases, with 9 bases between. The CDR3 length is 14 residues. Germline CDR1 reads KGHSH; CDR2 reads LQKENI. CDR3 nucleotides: TGTGCCAGCTCACCCGGTAATGACAATCAGCCCCAGCATTTT. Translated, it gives CASSPGNDNQPQHF. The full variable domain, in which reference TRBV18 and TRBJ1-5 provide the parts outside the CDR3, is NAGVMQNPRHLVRRRGQEARLRCSPMKGHSHVYWYRQLPEEGLKFMVYLQKENIIDESGMPKERFSAEFPKEGPSILRIQQVVRGDSAAYFCASSPGNDNQPQHFGDGTRLSIL.

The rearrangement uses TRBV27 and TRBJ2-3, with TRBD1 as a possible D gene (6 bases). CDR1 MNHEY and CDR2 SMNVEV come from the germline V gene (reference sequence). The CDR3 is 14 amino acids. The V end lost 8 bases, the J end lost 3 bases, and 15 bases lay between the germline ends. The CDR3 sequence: CASQTGRRTDTQYF. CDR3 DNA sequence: TGTGCCAGCCAAACAGGGCGAAGGACAGATACGCAGTATTTT.

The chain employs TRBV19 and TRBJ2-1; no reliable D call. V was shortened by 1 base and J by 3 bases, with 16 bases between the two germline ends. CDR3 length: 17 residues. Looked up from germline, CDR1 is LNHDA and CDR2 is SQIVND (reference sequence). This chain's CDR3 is CASSIALASPHYNEQFF. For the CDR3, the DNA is TGTGCCAGTAGTATAGCTCTGGCCAGTCCTCACTACAATGAGCAGTTCTTC.

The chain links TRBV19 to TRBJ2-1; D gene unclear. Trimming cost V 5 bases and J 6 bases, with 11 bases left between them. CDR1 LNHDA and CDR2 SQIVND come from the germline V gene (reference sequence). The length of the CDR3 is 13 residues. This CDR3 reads CASSVGPSNEQFF. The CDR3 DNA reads TGTGCCAGTAGTGTGGGTCCTAGCAATGAGCAGTTCTTC.

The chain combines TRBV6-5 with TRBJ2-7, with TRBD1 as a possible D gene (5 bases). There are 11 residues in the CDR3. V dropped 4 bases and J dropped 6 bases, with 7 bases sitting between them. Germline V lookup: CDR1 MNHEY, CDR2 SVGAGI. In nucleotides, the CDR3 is TGTGCCAGCAGTTTAGGGGCCGAGCAGTACTTC. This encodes CASSLGAEQYF.

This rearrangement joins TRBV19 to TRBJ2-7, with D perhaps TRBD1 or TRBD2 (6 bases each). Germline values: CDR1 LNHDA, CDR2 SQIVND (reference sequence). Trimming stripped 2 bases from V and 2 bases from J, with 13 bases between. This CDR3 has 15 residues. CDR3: CASSITSGAAYEQYF. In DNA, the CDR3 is TGTGCCAGTAGTATAACGTCGGGGGCGGCCTACGAGCAGTACTTC.

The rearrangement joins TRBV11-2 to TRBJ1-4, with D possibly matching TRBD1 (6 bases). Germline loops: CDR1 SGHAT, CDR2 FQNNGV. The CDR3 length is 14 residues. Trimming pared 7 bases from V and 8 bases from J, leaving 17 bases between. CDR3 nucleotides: TGTGCCAGCACCCGGGACATATTCGGGGAAAAACTGTTTTTT. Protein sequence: CASTRDIFGEKLFF.